Listed below are T cell receptor beta chains from one sample, sequenced in a study of shared clonotypes between healthy human individuals. Data came from immunoSEQ multiplex PCR; TCRdb stores just in-frame clones and leaves some out. In the table there are about 2.4 million clones, approximately 90% of which are singletons. Sequencing was carried out using naive CD4+ T cells sorted from blood. These receptors all come from a man between 18 and 35 years old in good health. Both conserved end residues are part of each CDR3. A D gene is named only where the DNA matches it firmly. Clone size is not always given. Where it is, it says once, few, many or a class for expanded clones.

clone size | J gene | V gene | D gene | CDR3 DNA | CDR3 protein
. | TRBJ1-2 | TRBV10-3 | . | TGTGCCATCGAACAAAACTACGGCTATGGCTACACCTTC | CAIEQNYGYGYTF
. | TRBJ2-7 | TRBV5-6 | . | TGTGCCAGCAGCTTGCCTTTCTCTTACGAGCAGTACTTC | CASSLPFSYEQYF
. | TRBJ2-7 | TRBV25-1 | . | TGTGCCAGCAGTGGGGTCCACAAGGGAACCTACGAGCAGTACTTC | CASSGVHKGTYEQYF
. | TRBJ1-1 | TRBV6-6 | . | TGTGCCAGCAGGAAGGGGGGATTGAACACTGAAGCTTTCTTT | CASRKGGLNTEAFF
. | TRBJ2-1 | TRBV6-1 | . | TGTGCCAGCAGTGAAGGGAGCTCCTACAATGAGCAGTTCTTC | CASSEGSSYNEQFF
. | TRBJ2-7 | TRBV10-3 | TRBD2 | TGTGCCATCAGGGGAACCGGGACTAGGACTATTTCCTACGAGCAGTACTTC | CAIRGTGTRTISYEQYF
. | TRBJ2-5 | TRBV7-6 | . | TGTGCCAGCAGCTTAGGAACAGGGCTAATCCAAGAGACCCAGTACTTC | CASSLGTGLIQETQYF
. | TRBJ1-4 | TRBV9 | TRBD1 | TGTGCCAGCAGCGTAGAGGGGACAGGGAATGAAAAACTGTTTTTT | CASSVEGTGNEKLFF
. | TRBJ1-5 | TRBV6-1 | . | TGTGCCAGCAGGGGAGGAGGGAACCCCCAGCATTTT | CASRGGGNPQHF
. | TRBJ2-5 | TRBV5-1 | . | TGCGCCAGCAGCTTATTCGGTGGGGAGACCCAGTACTTC | CASSLFGGETQYF
once | TRBJ2-1 | TRBV15 | TRBD2 | TGTGCCACCAGCAGAGATGAGAAGGCGGGACTAGCGGGATCTAAGCAGTTCTTC | CATSRDEKAGLAGSKQFF
. | TRBJ2-7 | TRBV7-6 | . | TGTGCCAGCAGCCTGTTCGCCGGGACCAACACTGGGGAGCAGTACTTC | CASSLFAGTNTGEQYF
. | TRBJ2-1 | TRBV7-9 | TRBD2 | TGTGCCAGCAGCGCCCCCTGGCTAGCGGGATATTATGAGCAGTTCTTC | CASSAPWLAGYYEQFF
. | TRBJ1-1 | TRBV11-2 | . | TGTGCCAGCAGCGCCAACACTGAAGCTTTCTTT | CASSANTEAFF
. | TRBJ1-5 | TRBV30 | . | TGTGCCTGGAGTGCCAATCTAGACAGTAATCAGCCCCAGCATTTT | CAWSANLDSNQPQHF
once | TRBJ2-1 | TRBV10-1 | . | TGCGCCAGCAGTGAGTCTGGCGGGGGCAACAATGAGCAGTTCTTC | CASSESGGGNNEQFF
. | TRBJ1-5 | TRBV18 | TRBD1 | TGTGCCAGCTCACCCCCCGGGACAGGGGGGTATCAGCCCCAGCATTTT | CASSPPGTGGYQPQHF
. | TRBJ1-2 | TRBV14 | . | TGTGCCAGCAGCCAAGATCTACGGGGCGTCTACACCTTC | CASSQDLRGVYTF
few | TRBJ1-1 | TRBV30 | . | TGTGCCTTACAGACGAACACTGAAGCTTTCTTT | CALQTNTEAFF
few | TRBJ1-1 | TRBV30 | . | TGTGCCTGGACAAGTGGGGGTCCTGAAGCTTTCTTT | CAWTSGGPEAFF
. | TRBJ1-1 | TRBV6-5 | . | TGTGCCAGCAGTTCTTTACCTCTGAACACTGAAGCTTTCTTT | CASSSLPLNTEAFF
. | TRBJ1-2 | TRBV6-5 | TRBD1 | TGTGCCAGCAGCTCAGGACAGGGGATCTATGGCTACACCTTC | CASSSGQGIYGYTF
. | TRBJ2-7 | TRBV19 | . | TGTGCCAGTAGTAGAAGAGGCAGTTCCTACGAGCAGTACTTC | CASSRRGSSYEQYF
. | TRBJ1-5 | TRBV27 | . | TGTGCCAGCAGCCAGGACCGTAATCAGCCCCAGCATTTT | CASSQDRNQPQHF
once | TRBJ2-2 | TRBV5-1 | TRBD2 | TGCGCCAGCAGCTTGGGTTCTAGCGGGATCACCGGGGAGCTGTTTTTT | CASSLGSSGITGELFF
once | TRBJ1-5 | TRBV19 | . | TGTGCCAGTAGTACGGGGGGACGGCGCAATCAGCCCCAGCATTTT | CASSTGGRRNQPQHF
. | TRBJ2-5 | TRBV6-1 | . | TGTGCCAGCAGCGCGACGGGTCTCGAGACCCAGTACTTC | CASSATGLETQYF
. | TRBJ2-2 | TRBV18 | . | TGTGCCAGCTCACCACCCTCGACAGAGAACACCGGGGAGCTGTTTTTT | CASSPPSTENTGELFF
. | TRBJ2-1 | TRBV7-2 | . | TGTGCCAGCAGCCCAATTAAGGTGATCAATGAGCAGTTCTTC | CASSPIKVINEQFF
. | TRBJ2-7 | TRBV4-2 | . | TGTGCCAGCAGCCAGTCCCTCCACGGGGTAAGCTACGAGCAGTACTTC | CASSQSLHGVSYEQYF
. | TRBJ2-5 | TRBV29-1 | . | TGCAGCGTTGAATCTCTGGAAGAGACCCAGTACTTC | CSVESLEETQYF
. | TRBJ2-7 | TRBV7-6 | . | TGTGCCAGCAGCTTAGGTGGGGGGACCTCCTACGAGCAGTACTTC | CASSLGGGTSYEQYF
. | TRBJ2-5 | TRBV14 | . | TGTGCCAGCAGCCGAGGGCTGACCCAGTACTTC | CASSRGLTQYF
. | TRBJ2-5 | TRBV15 | . | TGTGCCACCAGCAGAGAGTCCCTCCAAGAGACCCAGTACTTC | CATSRESLQETQYF
. | TRBJ1-3 | TRBV6-6 | TRBD1 | TGTGCCAGCAGGAAGACAGACAGGGGGGGAAACACCATATATTTT | CASRKTDRGGNTIYF
few | TRBJ1-1 | TRBV4-1 | TRBD1 | TGCGCCAGCAGCCAAGCTCTTGTCGGTCAGGGGGGGACTGAAGCTTTCTTT | CASSQALVGQGGTEAFF
. | TRBJ1-3 | TRBV9 | TRBD1 | TGTGCCAGCAGCGTAAGTGTTTGGTGGACAGGCTCTGGAAACACCATATATTTT | CASSVSVWWTGSGNTIYF
. | TRBJ2-1 | TRBV9 | TRBD2 | TGTGCCAGCAGCCGCGGGACTAGCGGAATTAATGAGCAGTTCTTC | CASSRGTSGINEQFF
. | TRBJ1-5 | TRBV2 | . | TGTGCCAGCAGGGGGAACAGGGTCAATCAGCCCCAGCATTTT | CASRGNRVNQPQHF
. | TRBJ1-5 | TRBV5-5 | TRBD1 | TGTGCCAGCAGCTCTGGGACAGGGGATTACCAGCCCCAGCATTTT | CASSSGTGDYQPQHF
. | TRBJ1-4 | TRBV5-3 | . | TGTGCCAGAAGCTTCGGAGGGGGAAGTGTAAAACTGTTTTTT | CARSFGGGSVKLFF
once | TRBJ1-1 | TRBV10-1 | TRBD1 | TGCGCCAGCAGTGAGGGGAGAAGGGACAGGGAGGAAGCTTTCTTT | CASSEGRRDREEAFF
. | TRBJ1-6 | TRBV28 | . | TGTGCCAGCAGTTTATCCATGCCCGTTAATTCACCCCTCCACTTT | CASSLSMPVNSPLHF
. | TRBJ2-7 | TRBV23-1 | TRBD1 | TGCGCTAGAGGACAGGGGCCAACCCAGATCCTTCCCTACGAGCAGTACTTC | CARGQGPTQILPYEQYF
. | TRBJ2-2 | TRBV7-8 | TRBD2 | TGTGCCAGCAGCCAAACCGGGACTAGCGGGATCGCCCCCGGGGAGCTGTTTTTT | CASSQTGTSGIAPGELFF
. | TRBJ1-1 | TRBV30 | . | TGTGCCTGGGGGGGTGATTCTTTGGGGAACACTGAAGCTTTCTTT | CAWGGDSLGNTEAFF
. | TRBJ1-4 | TRBV6-6 | . | TGTGCCAGCAGTCCGGAAGAAAAACTGTTTTTT | CASSPEEKLFF
. | TRBJ2-7 | TRBV18 | TRBD1 | TGTGCCAGCTCTCCAGGGGGCTCTGGAGCTCCGAAGGGATACGAGCAGTACTTC | CASSPGGSGAPKGYEQYF
. | TRBJ2-5 | TRBV11-2 | . | TGTGCCAGCAGCTTAGAAGGGAGGAGCGGTACCCTAGGGGGGGAGACCCAGTACTTC | CASSLEGRSGTLGGETQYF
few | TRBJ1-1 | TRBV4-1 | TRBD1 | TGCGCCAGCAGCCTAGGACAGGGGAATCCTAACACTGAAGCTTTCTTT | CASSLGQGNPNTEAFF
. | TRBJ1-2 | TRBV6-5 | . | TGTGCCAGCAGTTACGGGACGGACTATGGCTACACCTTC | CASSYGTDYGYTF
. | TRBJ1-1 | TRBV7-3 | TRBD1 | TGTGCCAGCAGCTCCACACCTGTCCCGGGACAGAACTTCAACACTGAAGCTTTCTTT | CASSSTPVPGQNFNTEAFF